Presented here are 5 T cell receptor beta chains from one specimen sequenced in a study of siplizumab effects on memory and regulatory T cells. This table comes from immunoSEQ multiplex PCR, and its TCRdb copy is limited to in-frame clones, with some not included. The data contain some 100,000 clones, approximately 97% of them singletons. Sequenced sample: naive CD4+ T cells sorted from blood. Every receptor here comes from a human donor in good health.

This clone was seen a single time. This rearrangement joins TRBV5-4 to TRBJ1-1, with no clear D. The length of the CDR3 is 12 residues. Germline assignment: CDR1 SGHNT and CDR2 YYREEE (reference sequence). V dropped 1 base and J dropped 2 bases, with 3 bases sitting between them. The CDR3, as DNA: TGTGCCAGCAGCTTGAGTAACACTGAAGCTTTCTTT. Translating gives CASSLSNTEAFF.

V gene TRBV19 combines with J gene TRBJ2-1, with 13 bases fitting TRBD2. The CDR3 extends over 15 amino acids. Germline loops: CDR1 LNHDA, CDR2 SQIVND (reference sequence). V lost 6 bases and J lost 7; bases outside the gene matches: 6. This CDR3 reads CASSALAGGLNEQFF. The CDR3 DNA is TGTGCCAGTAGCGCACTAGCGGGGGGGCTAAATGAGCAGTTCTTC. Based on the CDR3 plus reference TRBV19 and TRBJ2-1, the full variable domain is DGGITQSPKYLFRKEGQNVTLSCEQNLNHDAMYWYRQDPGQGLRLIYYSQIVNDFQKGDIAEGYSVSREKKESFPLTVTSAQKNPTAFYLCASSALAGGLNEQFFGPGTRLTVL.

The V and J genes are TRBV7-9 and TRBJ1-1, with a possible D match to TRBD1 (5 bases). There are 16 residues in the CDR3. V lost 0 bases, J lost 2 bases, and 13 bases lay in between. CDR1 is SEHNR, CDR2 FQNEAQ, per germline (reference sequence). The chain's CDR3 is CASSLARWTPNTEAFF. The CDR3 DNA reads as TGTGCCAGCAGCTTAGCAAGGTGGACACCCAACACTGAAGCTTTCTTT.

CDR3 nucleotides: TGTGCCAGAGGGACCTCCCGGATCTATGAAAAACTGTTTTTT. Translated, it gives CARGTSRIYEKLFF. J is TRBJ1-4 and V is TRBV19; D is perhaps TRBD1 (5 bases). The germline gives CDR1 LNHDA, CDR2 SQIVND (reference sequence). The V end lost 9 bases, the J end lost 6 bases, and 17 bases lay between the germline ends. CDR3 length equals 14 residues.

The chain has TRBV27 and TRBJ2-7; possibly TRBD1 for D (7 bases). The length of the CDR3 is 11 residues. Germline V gives CDR1 MNHEY, CDR2 SMNVEV (reference sequence). The V end lost 10 bases, the J end lost 5 bases, and 12 bases lay between the germline ends. In DNA form, the CDR3 reads TGTGCCACCAGGGGGGCCAACGAGCAGTACTTC. Protein sequence: CATRGANEQYF.